This T cell receptor (beta chain) was found in a study of blood T cells in healthy people across ages. Notes on the study in general: Diversity of TCR beta per million T cells declined in a roughly linear way with age.

The CDR3 consists of 15 residues. V lost 2 bases and J lost 4; bases outside the gene matches: 2. Germline loops: CDR1 MNHEY, CDR2 SMNVEV (reference sequence). Healthy individuals of Caucasian origin from Russia, aged about 6 to 100, served as donors. Using a J-beta primer mix together with a sample-barcoded 5' primer, a second PCR was run for roughly 7 to 12 cycles. TCRdb re-derived calls from the 5' RACE reads in MiXCR, one entry per CDR3 protein. This table holds 600,000 or so distinct CDR3 sequences, approximately 21% found once. Remarks on this clonotype: What it binds is not known.

This sequence was found in a man between 65 and 85 years old in good health. The V and J genes are TRBV27 and TRBJ2-1; TRBD2 agrees at 10 bases. Sample: blood. CDR3 sequence reads: CASSLTAGGYNEQFF. The CDR3 DNA sequence: TGTGCCAGCAGTTTAACAGCGGGAGGGTACAATGAGCAGTTCTTC.